Listed below are T cell receptor beta chains from one sample, sequenced in a study of blood T cell repertoires in COVID-19. Repertoires were generated with immunoSEQ multiplex PCR, while TCRdb's copy carries only in-frame clones and drops some. This sample has roughly 180,000 clones, with roughly 79% found just once. Material for sequencing was peripheral blood. These receptors were obtained from a woman aged 40 to 50 with COVID-19, enrolled during active disease. Each CDR3 is given with its conserved first and last residue. The D gene is left open where the match is weak. Clone sizes are given selectively: once, few, many, or a class where the clone is expanded.

v_call	d_call	clone_size	cdr3_length	j_call	cdr3_nt	cdr3_aa
TRBV7-8	TRBD2	-	18	TRBJ2-1	TGTGCCAGCAGCCCCAGGGGGAGAGGACTAGCGGTTCGCAATGAGCAGTTCTTC	CASSPRGRGLAVRNEQFF
TRBV6-5	TRBD1	-	14	TRBJ1-1	TGTGCCAGCAGACAGGGGGCTAGGTACACTGAAGCTTTCTTT	CASRQGARYTEAFF
TRBV19	-	-	18	TRBJ2-7	TGTGCCAGTAGTGGTGGGCGTCTAGGCCAGGGGTCCTCCTACGAGCAGTACTTC	CASSGGRLGQGSSYEQYF
TRBV6-2/TRBV6-3	TRBD1	-	14	TRBJ2-5	TGTGCCAGCAGTGACCACAGGGGATCGGAGACCCAGTACTTC	CASSDHRGSETQYF
TRBV19	-	once	16	TRBJ2-1	TGTGCCAGTGGTCCCTGGGGCTCTTTTACAGTCAATGAGCAGTTCTTC	CASGPWGSFTVNEQFF
TRBV7-2	TRBD1	-	15	TRBJ2-7	TGTGCCAGCAGCCCGCGGACAGGGATGATCGACGAGCAGTACTTC	CASSPRTGMIDEQYF
TRBV29-1	-	-	14	TRBJ2-5	TGCAGCGTTGAATTGGGCGGACTGGGGGAGACCCAGTACTTC	CSVELGGLGETQYF
TRBV2	-	-	14	TRBJ1-6	TGTGCCAGCAGCCTCCAGGAGGGAAATTCACCCCTCCACTTT	CASSLQEGNSPLHF
TRBV7-8	-	-	16	TRBJ1-2	TGTGCCAGCAGCTTAACATCCGGGGAGGGCATATATGGCTACACCTTC	CASSLTSGEGIYGYTF
TRBV7-7	TRBD2	few	14	TRBJ2-1	TGTGCTAGCAGCCCAATCGGGGGGGGCAATGAGCAGTTCTTC	CASSPIGGGNEQFF
TRBV5-6	TRBD1	-	15	TRBJ2-1	TGTGCCAGCGCTCGGCCCGGGACAGGGGTCTATGAGCAGTTCTTC	CASARPGTGVYEQFF
TRBV28	TRBD1	-	14	TRBJ2-3	TGTGCCAGCAGTTACAGGGGGCGTACAGATACGCAGTATTTT	CASSYRGRTDTQYF
TRBV3-1/TRBV3-2	TRBD2	once	17	TRBJ2-3	TGTGCCAGCAGCCAAGAGGTCCGCCTAGCGGGGACAGATACGCAGTATTTT	CASSQEVRLAGTDTQYF
TRBV28	TRBD2	-	12	TRBJ2-1	TGTGCCAGCAGGCCCACTAGCGGTGAGCAGTTCTTC	CASRPTSGEQFF
TRBV5-8	-	-	15	TRBJ2-2	TGTGCCAGCAGCTTGGAGTGGGCCCGGACCGGGGAGCTGTTTTTT	CASSLEWARTGELFF
TRBV4-2	TRBD1	many	18	TRBJ2-7	TGTGCCAGCAGCCAAGATAATTGGCGGACAGGGACCTCCTACGAGCAGTACTTC	CASSQDNWRTGTSYEQYF
TRBV24-1	TRBD1	few	13	TRBJ2-3	TGTGCCGCCGGGACAGGAGCCACAGATACGCAGTATTTT	CAAGTGATDTQYF
TRBV28	TRBD2	-	18	TRBJ2-1	TGTGCCAGTTACACGGGACTAGCGGGAGGGGGCTCCTACAATGAGCAGTTCTTC	CASYTGLAGGGSYNEQFF
TRBV18	-	-	12	TRBJ2-7	TGTGCCAGCTCACAAGACAGTTACGAGCAGTACTTC	CASSQDSYEQYF
TRBV27	-	-	14	TRBJ2-5	TGTGCCAGCAGTAAAAGGGGATTAGGGGAGACCCAGTACTTC	CASSKRGLGETQYF
TRBV4-1	-	-	16	TRBJ2-7	TGCGCCAGCAGCCAAGATTTACGGGAGCCCTCCTACGAGCAGTACTTC	CASSQDLREPSYEQYF
TRBV7-3	-	-	15	TRBJ2-1	TGTGCCAGCAGCTTACAGGGGCTAGTTAGCAATGAGCAGTTCTTC	CASSLQGLVSNEQFF
TRBV9	-	-	15	TRBJ1-1	TGTGCCAGCAGCGTAGATACGAGCCTGAACACTGAAGCTTTCTTT	CASSVDTSLNTEAFF
TRBV5-1	-	-	13	TRBJ1-1	TGCGCCAGCAGCTTGGGAGGGTCCACTGAAGCTTTCTTT	CASSLGGSTEAFF
TRBV6-4	TRBD2	-	16	TRBJ2-1	TGTGCCAGCAGTGACAAAAGCGGGAGTCCAGACAATGAGCAGTTCTTC	CASSDKSGSPDNEQFF
TRBV19	-	many	15	TRBJ1-6	TGTGCCAGTGCCGAGGCGGGAACTCATAATTCACCCCTCCACTTT	CASAEAGTHNSPLHF
TRBV15	TRBD1	few	17	TRBJ1-1	TGTGCCACCAGCAGAGATGAGCTGAGACAGGGGGTTGGTGAAGCTTTCTTT	CATSRDELRQGVGEAFF
TRBV9	-	-	14	TRBJ2-7	TGTGCCAGCAGCGTAGATGACAAGATCTACGAGCAGTACTTC	CASSVDDKIYEQYF
TRBV14	TRBD2	-	17	TRBJ2-1	TGTGCCAGCAGCAACCGCACCGGGACTAGCGGACGCAATGAGCAGTTCTTC	CASSNRTGTSGRNEQFF